The clone carrying this T cell receptor beta chain has at least ten counts. Its antigen remains unknown. CDR1 SGHRS and CDR2 YFSETQ come from the germline V gene. CDR3 size: 15 residues. The trim removed 0 bases at V and 2 bases at J, leaving 4 bases unmatched. The entry originates in a study of CD8 T cells in ankylosing spondylitis. Study outcomes and limitations: Characteristic, it appeared, of ankylosing spondylitis blood was a TCR beta motif of seven or eight highly homologous variants.

Using quantitative 5'-RACE with molecular barcodes, the authors made TCR beta libraries. MiXCR, run by TCRdb on the 5' RACE reads, gives a single entry per CDR3 protein. This sample has fewer than 550,000 distinct CDR3 sequences; about 5.4% occur once, and the top ten carry under 4.5%. The chain combines TRBV5-1 with TRBJ2-7; TRBD2 agrees at 8 bases. Material for sequencing was blood, either unsorted or a sorted T cell fraction (not recorded which). This clonotype was obtained from a male donor with ankylosing spondylitis. Here the CDR3 DNA reads TGCGCCAGCAGCTTGGAAGCGGGGGATGCCTACGAGCAGTACTTC. Protein sequence: CASSLEAGDAYEQYF.